This T cell receptor beta chain was profiled in a study of blood T cell repertoires in COVID-19. Study-wide context: The United States, Italy and Spain provided the acute and convalescent COVID-19 samples. Sources were T cells, B-cell-depleted T cells, or PBMCs; the material itself was cDNA or gDNA.

The V and J ends lost 1 base and 5 bases respectively, with 12 bases between them. The CDR3 is made up of 14 amino acids. Germline CDR1 and CDR2: SEHNR and FQNEAQ (reference sequence). How the authors handled the data: Researchers report that nucleated cell counts were estimated from reference gene primer amplification. Profiled with immunoSEQ multiplex PCR; TCRdb holds only in-frame clones, not every one. D and trimming come from the DNA, and the V and J calls and clone size come from that table. The sample has approximately 210,000 clones, about 90% seen once; the top ten hold under 2.5%. This receptor was taken from a man in his forties with active or convalescent COVID-19. The chain is built from TRBV7-9 and TRBJ2-7, with D perhaps matching TRBD1 (5 bases). Sequencing input: peripheral blood. The CDR3 reads CASSLGRERHEQYF. CDR3 sequence (DNA): TGTGCCAGCAGCTTAGGCAGGGAAAGGCACGAGCAGTACTTC.